A single sample gave rise to the 5 T cell receptor beta chains below, sequenced in a study of human T cells and chemical hapten exposure. TCRdb fed the RACE reads into MiXCR, producing one record per CDR3 protein. The table lists more than 70,000 distinct CDR3 sequences, approximately 10% of them singletons, with approximately 1.4% in the top ten. Time point in this sample: patch test 2, 6 weeks after DPC sensitization. The treatment: therapeutic diphenylcyclopropenone sensitization with weekly scalp DPC. The sequenced sample was whole blood, obtained in connection with sensitization to the hapten diphenylcyclopropenone (DPC). The receptors come from a man aged 18 to 29 with alopecia areata. Some clones in this sample may be carry-over from other donors' samples.

The chain recombines TRBV7-2 with TRBJ2-5; D remains unclear. Germline V gene sequence: CDR1 SGHTA, CDR2 FQGNSA. There are 13 residues in the CDR3. V shed 2 bases and J shed 5 bases, with 9 bases lying between them. CDR3 in amino acids: CASSLMVLETQYF. DNA for the CDR3: TGTGCCAGCAGCTTAATGGTTCTGGAGACCCAGTACTTC. Full variable domain (rest looked up from reference TRBV7-2 and TRBJ2-5): GAGVSQSPSNKVTEKGKDVELRCDPISGHTALYWYRQSLGQGLEFLIYFQGNSAPDKSGLPSDRFSAERTGGSVSTLTIQRTQQEDSAVYLCASSLMVLETQYFGPGTRLLVL.

The chain is built from TRBV11-2 and TRBJ2-7; tentatively, D is TRBD1 (5 bases). V lost 1 base and J 3 bases, leaving 13 bases between the germline ends. The germline V gene has CDR1 SGHAT and CDR2 FQNNGV. The CDR3 runs to 15 residues. CDR3 sequence (DNA): TGTGCCAGCAGCTTAGTTACCGGACACGTCTACGAGCAGTACTTC. It specifies CASSLVTGHVYEQYF.

This clonotype was detected ten times or more. The chain carries TRBV5-1 and TRBJ2-5; D perhaps matches TRBD1 (5 bases). The ends were cut back, 1 base at V and 1 base at J, with 11 bases in the middle. Looked up from germline, CDR1 is SGHRS and CDR2 is YFSETQ. This CDR3 spans 15 amino acids. The CDR3 loop is CASSLIPGSQETQYF. The CDR3 DNA sequence: TGCGCCAGCAGCTTGATCCCAGGGTCCCAAGAGACCCAGTACTTC.

This clonotype was observed a few times. This chain links TRBV10-3 with TRBJ2-1, with 7 nucleotides matching TRBD1. V shed 2 bases and J 3 bases; nucleotides not matched to a gene: 13. CDR1 is ENHRY and CDR2 is SYGVKD in the germline V gene. The CDR3 length is 18 residues. This CDR3 is CAISEPGTAPSGYNEQFF. The CDR3 nucleotides are TGTGCCATCAGTGAGCCCGGGACAGCCCCTTCGGGCTACAATGAGCAGTTCTTC.

This clonotype occurred a few times. The V and J genes are TRBV19 and TRBJ2-7, with D possibly being TRBD1 or TRBD2 (5 bases each). The germline CDR1 and CDR2 sequences are LNHDA and SQIVND (reference sequence). The germline V and J ends were trimmed by 7 bases and 2 bases, with 15 bases remaining between them. The CDR3 is 14 residues long. The CDR3, as DNA: TGTGCCAGTACCCAATTCAGGGACCCCTACGAGCAGTACGTC. Its protein product is CASTQFRDPYEQYV.